This T cell receptor (beta chain) came from a study of cytomegalovirus exposure and HLA in healthy donors (TCRdb year 2017). Study-wide context: In an earlier analysis of roughly 500 of the donors, around 300 Gb of sequence data and 95 million to 130 million unique TCR beta sequences from 150 million to 200 million T cells were reported. Four or five DR-DQ haplotypes were handled as single units for association and clustering because linkage in the cohort was strong. Besides the first cohort of approximately 710 subjects, a separate validation cohort made up of roughly 120 different subjects was used. The genetic ancestry cluster associated with self-reported Caucasian donors included 81% of the approximately 400 genotyped donors. An earlier analysis of more than 450 of the donors used high-throughput TCR beta sequencing to judge whether each TCR beta V gene segment behaved as functional or pseudogenic. Across 300 to 500 genotyped donors of the cohort, an average of approximately 200,000 unique TCR beta nucleotide sequences per donor were sequenced, and 15% to 20% of those sequences were non-productive. The study was designed to test whether signatures of past pathogen exposure could be identified by cataloging public T cell receptors. Donor age, sex, ethnicity and CMV serostatus were compiled alongside the repertoire data. Approximately 330 gigabases of sequencing data and 75 million to 85 million unique TCR sequences made up an early release that covered roughly 670 HLA-typed donors. Genome-wide SNP genotypes for about 65% of the roughly 700 donors were used in a later genetic analysis, which treated that subset as a discovery cohort. Every discovery cohort repertoire had been produced on one sequencing platform. Using immunosequencing, the study profiled T cell repertoires from fewer than 850 subjects and related those repertoires to cytomegalovirus serostatus. Typing coverage varied by locus: 629-630 donors for A, B, C, DRB1 and DQB1; more than 500 for DQA1; some 610 for DPA1; under 490 for DPB1. Both class I and class II loci were covered by HLA typing, at four-digit resolution. To predict cytomegalovirus infection status, the study brought together high-throughput TCR immunosequencing, statistical association of individual TCRs with disease status, and machine learning. To study patterns of TCR occurrence, a later analysis re-analyzed previously published TCR beta repertoires from around 700 donors and added high-resolution HLA genotyping. Rather than using new phenotypic data, the later analysis identified candidate immune exposures from TCR beta sequences and from how often those sequences occurred across donors.

CDR1 and CDR2, looked up from the germline V gene, are SGHRS and YFSETQ. The V end loses 1 base and the J end loses 8 bases, and a stretch of 18 bases separates them. Its CDR3 holds 15 amino acids, cysteine through phenylalanine. Just the 45-base CDR3 DNA is kept, in frame starting at base 1. The cohort consisted of some 670 healthy bone marrow donors. At the time of sampling, every cohort member was nominally healthy, though immune exposures that went unrecorded were likely present. The donor was CMV seronegative and was included in the group of a few hundred seronegative cohort members. Every donor gave a peripheral blood sample, and the peripheral blood mononuclear cells from that sample were used for TCR beta sequencing. Genomic DNA extraction from the blood cell samples was performed with the Qiagen DNeasy Blood Extraction Kit. Library preparation was by the immunoSEQ multiplex PCR assay. For the multiplex PCR, a mixture combining 60 forward primers for TCR Vbeta segments and 13 reverse primers for TCR Jbeta segments was used. The CDR3 region of rearranged TCR beta genes was amplified from genomic DNA by a multiplex PCR assay. The amplified TCR beta libraries were sequenced on the Illumina HiSeq System as 87-base-pair reads. The study's own analysis went as follows. A later analysis counted about 80 million unique TCR beta chains across the 650 to 800 repertoires, and some 11 million of these chains were shared by at least two donors. A nearest-neighbor algorithm error-corrected the raw reads and collapsed the reads into unique sequences, merging closely related sequences to remove PCR and sequencing errors. Alignment of CDR3 sequences to IMGT reference sequences was used to assign V, D and J gene segments. For a sequence to be retained, a match of at least six nucleotides to both a V gene segment and a J gene segment was required. Rearrangements were called productive when the CDR3 lacked stop codons and stayed in frame with V and J; all others were non-productive. Following IMGT convention, CDR3 was defined as the stretch from the second conserved V-encoded cysteine up to the conserved J-encoded phenylalanine. The earlier analysis of a few hundred of the donors excluded sequences that lacked an unambiguous match to a single V gene segment. In an earlier analysis of several hundred of the donors, V segments were called functional above 56.7% productive rearrangements and were called segregating when the between-donor standard deviation exceeded 5%. A statistical classification framework was developed to diagnose cytomegalovirus status using the catalog of TCR beta chain sequences. In a later analysis, V and J genes were assigned by comparing TCR nucleotide sequences against IMGT/GENE-DB human TR gene sequences. The TCRdist pipeline was used in a later analysis to assign CDR3 sequences and most-parsimonious VDJ recombination scenarios. A later analysis defined each TCR beta chain by its CDR3 amino acid sequence plus V-gene family, and excluded reads lacking a unique V-gene family. In a later analysis, 450 to 600 highly shared, low-generation-probability nucleotide sequences were removed to address suspected cross-contamination and a sequencing artifact. In a later analysis, a clonal expansion index was calculated for each public chain from normalized within-repertoire ranks of inferred template counts. In a later analysis, generation probabilities were computed with a VDJ recombination model fitted to out-of-frame rearrangements, and the resulting probabilities were checked against IGoR. Hypergeometric tests were used in a later analysis to score TCR-TCR, TCR-HLA and TCR-CMV co-occurrence, with a repertoire-size bias correction applied to the TCR pairs. False discovery rates were estimated in a later analysis by permuting HLA or CMV assignments 20 times. In a later analysis, co-occurring TCRs were grouped using DBSCAN, with TCRdist sequence similarity added in when clustering inside HLA-allele-positive subsets. For co-occurrence clustering, repertoires with fewer than 30,000 or more than 120,000 public chains were excluded, along with five repertoires with anomalous nucleotide sharing. In its TCRdb copy, this immuneACCESS table keeps in-frame sequences only and misses some clones. Where compared with another copy, unresolved V genes explain less than half of these, and the others have no known cause. V, J and clone size derive from that table, while D and trimming were established from the DNA sequence. The table held for this sample gives 170,000 or so clones. The ten largest clones add up to about 2% of the sample.

Paper-wide results and their limitations: It was suggested by the authors that the approach could potentially be generalized to other disease states and immunological phenotypes. The sequencing pipeline was judged likely to have produced a cluster of highly shared sequence variants as a technical artifact. Some IMGT-functional V segments, including TRBV6-2 and TRBV6-3, could not be told apart with the 87-base-pair reads, so those segments were excluded. Immune exposure information for the cohort was limited to CMV serostatus. Roughly uniform sequencing depth across donors was assumed in presence/absence analyses, although this assumption may not hold. A total of 164 TCR beta chains were listed by the study as associated with cytomegalovirus. Most TCR sequences were observed very rarely across donors, whereas some public TCRs were present in many individuals. According to a later analysis, parvovirus B19, influenza, CMV and Epstein-Barr virus appeared linked to several top co-occurrence clusters. In a later analysis, the rate of TCR association differed among HLA loci, with DRB1 alleles having the most associated TCRs and HLA-C alleles having the fewest. The earlier analysis of 450 to 700 of the donors excluded roughly 16 rarely observed V segments, including chromosome 9 orphons, because counts were too low. HLA typing was unavailable for some donors at each locus, so association tests used only the typed subset. Cytomegalovirus status was reported to be diagnosed by the classifier with high specificity and sensitivity in both the original and validation cohorts. This cohort had only TCR beta chains sequenced, and the lack of alpha or paired-chain data limited which features could be detected. According to a later genetic analysis, donors in an Asian-associated ancestry cluster had fewer N-insertions in productive TCRs than the roughly 700-donor mean. Linkage disequilibrium might explain the correlated functional status among segregating V segments, but an unknown experimental factor could not be excluded. An earlier analysis of approximately 500 of the donors showed that most TCR beta V segments appeared in productive rearrangements either about 87% or about 30% of the time, which broadly matched IMGT annotations. When HLA alleles, especially DR and DQ, strongly co-occurred, attributing TCR associations to individual alleles was difficult. In a later genetic analysis, a missense DCLRE1C variant was associated with V-gene and J-gene trimming of TCR beta chains, and the association was replicated in an independent cohort. A few of the identified cytomegalovirus-associated TCR beta chains were confirmed in vitro to be specific for cytomegalovirus antigens. A further reported finding was that TCR beta sequences accurately predicted the HLA-A and HLA-B alleles for most subjects in the first cohort. In a later analysis, HLA-associated TCR beta chains were found to be more clonally expanded and to have lower generation probabilities than equally common non-associated chains. A later analysis associated about 18,000 TCR beta sequences with specific HLA alleles at a false discovery rate of 0.05. According to a later analysis, most CMV-associated TCR beta chains appeared to be HLA-restricted, and the HLA associations seemed to be driven largely by CMV exposure.

Of note for this clone: It has no known antigen specificity.

The sequence is built from TRBV5-1 and TRBJ1-1, and the D gene may be TRBD1, 5 bases matching. The source is a young man in good health and CMV-seronegative. The sample was PBMCs. The nucleotides are TGCGCCAGCAGCTTGAATCCAGGGAAGTCAGCGGAAGCTTTCTTT. Its protein is CASSLNPGKSAEAFF.